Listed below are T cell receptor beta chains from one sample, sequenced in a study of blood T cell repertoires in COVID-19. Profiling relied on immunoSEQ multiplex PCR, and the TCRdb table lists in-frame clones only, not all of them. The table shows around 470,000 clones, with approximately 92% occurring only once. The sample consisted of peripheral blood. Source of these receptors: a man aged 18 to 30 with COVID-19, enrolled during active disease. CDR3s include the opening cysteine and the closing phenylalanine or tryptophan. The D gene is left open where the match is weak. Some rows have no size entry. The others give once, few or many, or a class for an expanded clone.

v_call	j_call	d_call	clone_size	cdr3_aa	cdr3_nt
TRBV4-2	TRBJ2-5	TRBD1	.	CASSQEYVGGEETQYF	TGTGCCAGCAGCCAAGAATATGTAGGGGGCGAAGAGACCCAGTACTTC
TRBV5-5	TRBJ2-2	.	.	CASSPYTGELFF	TGTGCCAGCAGCCCTTATACCGGGGAGCTGTTTTTT
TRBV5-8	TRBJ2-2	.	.	CASSFEGRLTGELFF	TGTGCCAGCAGCTTTGAAGGCAGGTTGACCGGGGAGCTGTTTTTT
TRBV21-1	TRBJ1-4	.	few	CASSKGESGTKDEKLFF	TGTGCCAGCAGCAAAGGGGAGTCTGGGACAAAGGATGAAAAACTGTTTTTT
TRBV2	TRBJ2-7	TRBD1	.	CASSVRTGQGEQYF	TGTGCCAGCAGTGTAAGGACAGGGCAGGGTGAGCAGTACTTC
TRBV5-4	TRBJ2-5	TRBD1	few	CASSLVGTGGWQETQYF	TGTGCCAGCAGCTTGGTGGGGACAGGGGGTTGGCAAGAGACCCAGTACTTC
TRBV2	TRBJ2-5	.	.	CASSEASETQYF	TGTGCCAGCAGTGAAGCAAGCGAGACCCAGTACTTC
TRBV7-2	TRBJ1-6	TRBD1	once	CASSSQPDRGLSPLHF	TGTGCCAGCAGCTCACAACCCGACAGGGGGCTTTCACCCCTCCACTTT
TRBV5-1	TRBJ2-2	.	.	CASSSSVSNTGELFF	TGCGCCAGCAGCTCTAGCGTATCGAACACCGGGGAGCTGTTTTTT
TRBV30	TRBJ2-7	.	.	CAWRGGYF	TGTGCCTGGAGGGGGGGGTACTTC
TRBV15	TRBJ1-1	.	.	CATSRVGGASNTEAFF	TGTGCCACCAGCAGAGTAGGTGGGGCCTCGAACACTGAAGCTTTCTTT
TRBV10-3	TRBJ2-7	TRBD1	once	CAISGTGGQYEQYF	TGTGCCATCAGTGGGACAGGGGGACAATACGAGCAGTACTTC
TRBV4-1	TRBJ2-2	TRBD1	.	CASSRLGQGGTGELFF	TGCGCCAGCAGCCGACTAGGACAGGGCGGCACCGGGGAGCTGTTTTTT
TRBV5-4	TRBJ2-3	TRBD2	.	CASSSGGVAGGGTDTQYF	TGTGCCAGCAGCTCGGGCGGCGTAGCGGGGGGGGGCACAGATACGCAGTATTTT
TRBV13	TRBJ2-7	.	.	CASSPSQQAYEQYF	TGTGCCAGCAGCCCGAGCCAACAGGCCTACGAGCAGTACTTC
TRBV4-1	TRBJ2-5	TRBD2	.	CASSQDGIAGELETQYF	TGCGCCAGCAGCCAAGATGGGATAGCGGGAGAGTTGGAGACCCAGTACTTC
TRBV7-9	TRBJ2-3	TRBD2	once	CASSLEGLAGGPDTQYF	TGTGCCAGCAGCTTGGAAGGACTAGCGGGAGGGCCAGATACGCAGTATTTT
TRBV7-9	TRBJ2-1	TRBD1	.	CASSPWTGRNEQFF	TGTGCCAGCAGCCCCTGGACAGGGAGAAATGAGCAGTTCTTC
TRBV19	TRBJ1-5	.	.	CASSLGGYGNQPQHF	TGTGCCAGTAGCTTAGGGGGATATGGCAATCAGCCCCAGCATTTT
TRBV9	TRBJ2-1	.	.	CASSVGAGLINEQFF	TGTGCCAGCAGCGTAGGCGCAGGTTTGATCAATGAGCAGTTCTTC
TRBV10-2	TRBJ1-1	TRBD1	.	CASSFRQGRIGTEAFF	TGCGCCAGCAGCTTTAGACAGGGGAGGATCGGCACTGAAGCTTTCTTT
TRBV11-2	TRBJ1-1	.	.	CASRREGYTEAFF	TGTGCCAGCAGGCGGGAGGGATACACTGAAGCTTTCTTT
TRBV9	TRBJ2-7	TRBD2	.	CASSQGLAHTYEQYF	TGTGCCAGCAGCCAGGGACTAGCGCATACCTACGAGCAGTACTTC
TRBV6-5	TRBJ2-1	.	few	CASSATGHEQFF	TGTGCCAGCAGCGCCACAGGGCATGAGCAGTTCTTC
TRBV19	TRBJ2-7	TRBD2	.	CASRRGGEQYF	TGTGCCAGTCGCCGGGGGGGCGAGCAGTACTTC
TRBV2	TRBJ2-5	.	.	CASNFYQETQYF	TGTGCCAGCAACTTCTACCAAGAGACCCAGTACTTC
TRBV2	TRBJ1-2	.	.	CASSDSGGRVYGYTF	TGTGCCAGCAGTGATTCGGGGGGACGGGTCTATGGCTACACCTTC
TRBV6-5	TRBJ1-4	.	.	CASRGRGGTNEKLFF	TGTGCCAGCAGGGGAAGGGGAGGAACTAATGAAAAACTGTTTTTT
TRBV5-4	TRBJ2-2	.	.	CASSLIGGGNTGELFF	TGTGCCAGCAGCTTGATCGGAGGTGGGAACACCGGGGAGCTGTTTTTT
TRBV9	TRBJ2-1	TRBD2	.	CASSARTSGTYNEQFF	TGTGCCAGCAGCGCCCGGACTAGCGGGACATACAATGAGCAGTTCTTC
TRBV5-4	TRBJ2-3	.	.	CASSFTVDTQYF	TGTGCCAGCAGCTTCACAGTGGATACGCAGTATTTT
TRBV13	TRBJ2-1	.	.	CASSPSDGTPISYNEQFF	TGTGCCAGCAGCCCCTCGGACGGGACTCCTATCTCCTACAATGAGCAGTTCTTC
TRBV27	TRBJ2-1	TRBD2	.	CASRSRLAGVDYNEQFF	TGTGCCAGCAGATCCCGACTAGCGGGAGTTGACTACAATGAGCAGTTCTTC
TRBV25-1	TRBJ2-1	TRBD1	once	CASISRKGQSYNEQFF	TGTGCCAGTATTTCCCGCAAGGGACAGTCTTACAATGAGCAGTTCTTC
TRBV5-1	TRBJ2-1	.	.	CASSLPGYNEQFF	TGCGCCAGCAGCCTCCCGGGATACAATGAGCAGTTCTTC
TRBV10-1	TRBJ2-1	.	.	CASSYSVGRSNEQFF	TGCGCCAGCAGTTACTCTGTTGGGAGAAGCAATGAGCAGTTCTTC
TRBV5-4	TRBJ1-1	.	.	CASSTNTGNTEAFF	TGTGCCAGCAGCACCAATACAGGGAACACTGAAGCTTTCTTT
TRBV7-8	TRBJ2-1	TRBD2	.	CASSSSPGAGPYNEQFF	TGTGCCAGCAGTTCATCCCCGGGAGCGGGGCCCTACAATGAGCAGTTCTTC
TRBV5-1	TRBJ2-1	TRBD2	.	CASSFGGSSYNEQFF	TGCGCCAGCAGCTTCGGCGGGAGCTCCTACAATGAGCAGTTCTTC
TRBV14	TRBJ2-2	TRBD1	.	CASSPLLGGDTGELFF	TGTGCCAGCAGCCCCCTGTTAGGGGGCGACACCGGGGAGCTGTTTTTT
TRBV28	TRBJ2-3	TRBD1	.	CASGTGGGTDTQYF	TGTGCCAGCGGTACAGGGGGTGGAACAGATACGCAGTATTTT
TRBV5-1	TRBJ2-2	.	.	CASSLVFANTGELFF	TGCGCCAGCAGCTTGGTCTTCGCGAACACCGGGGAGCTGTTTTTT
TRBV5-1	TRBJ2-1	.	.	CASGLLPGTQNEQFF	TGCGCCAGCGGGTTGCTTCCCGGGACTCAGAATGAGCAGTTCTTC
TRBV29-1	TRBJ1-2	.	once	CSVGRGISDYGYTF	TGCAGCGTTGGGAGGGGCATCTCTGACTATGGCTACACCTTC